The present T cell receptor (beta chain) was sequenced within a study of CD8+ T cells in alopecia areata. cDNA reverse transcribed from extracted RNA served as the sequencing template. Clones were sequenced by immunoSEQ multiplex PCR, and TCRdb holds only the in-frame ones, with some missing. The sample lists around 29,000 clones; around three quarters were seen once. Trimming left V 5 bases short and J 6 bases short, with 9 bases between. The CDR3 is made up of 12 amino acids. The germline CDR1 and CDR2 sequences are MNHEY and SVGAGI. The chain is built from TRBV6-5 and TRBJ2-3; D gene uncertain. Sequenced input: NKG2D-low CD8+ T cells sorted from blood. The receptor comes from a human donor with alopecia areata. As DNA, the CDR3 is TGTGCCAGCAGTGACCTCGTGGATACGCAGTATTTT. It encodes CASSDLVDTQYF.